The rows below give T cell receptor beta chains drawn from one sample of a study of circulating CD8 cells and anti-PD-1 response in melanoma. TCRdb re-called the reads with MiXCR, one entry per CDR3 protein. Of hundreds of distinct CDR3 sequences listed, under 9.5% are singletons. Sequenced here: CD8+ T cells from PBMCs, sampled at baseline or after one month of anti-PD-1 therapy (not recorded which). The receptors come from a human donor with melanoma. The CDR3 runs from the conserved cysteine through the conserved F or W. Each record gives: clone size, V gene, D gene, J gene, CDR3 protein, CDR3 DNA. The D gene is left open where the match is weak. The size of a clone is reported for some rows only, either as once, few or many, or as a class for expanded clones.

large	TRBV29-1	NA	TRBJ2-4	CSVVASRGAHRNIQYF	TGCAGCGTTGTTGCCTCACGAGGGGCCCACCGGAACATTCAGTACTTC
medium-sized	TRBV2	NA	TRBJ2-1	CASREERDYNEQFF	TGTGCCAGCAGGGAGGAACGGGACTACAATGAGCAGTTCTTC
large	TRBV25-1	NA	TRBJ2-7	CASSGTVKDYEQYF	TGTGCCAGCAGTGGCACAGTGAAGGACTACGAGCAGTACTTC
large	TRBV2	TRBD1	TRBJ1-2	CASSDDRGPSGYTF	TGTGCCAGCAGTGATGACAGGGGGCCCTCTGGCTACACCTTC
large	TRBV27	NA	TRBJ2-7	CASSPLSSYEQYF	TGTGCCAGCAGTCCCCTGAGCTCCTACGAGCAGTACTTC
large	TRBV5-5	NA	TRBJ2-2	CASSLDGYTGELFF	TGTGCCAGCAGCCTGGACGGATACACCGGGGAGCTGTTTTTT
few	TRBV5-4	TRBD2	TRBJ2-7	CASSLSGGYEQYF	TGTGCCAGCAGCTTATCGGGAGGCTACGAGCAGTACTTC
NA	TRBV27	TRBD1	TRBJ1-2	CASSASGLGTVANYGYTF	TGTGCCAGCAGTGCCAGCGGCTTGGGGACAGTCGCTAACTATGGCTACACCTTC
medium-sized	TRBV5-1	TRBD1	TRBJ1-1	CASSLGQGAFMNTEAFF	TGCGCCAGCAGCTTGGGACAGGGGGCGTTCATGAACACTGAAGCTTTCTTT
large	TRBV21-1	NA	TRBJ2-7	CASSRESRTYYEQYF	TGTGCCAGCAGCAGGGAAAGCCGCACATACTACGAGCAGTACTTC
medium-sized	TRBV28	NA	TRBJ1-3	CASVRARTSGNTIYF	TGTGCCAGTGTTCGGGCGCGCACTTCTGGAAACACCATATATTTT
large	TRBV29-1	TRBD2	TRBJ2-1	CSTSGVQGHPYEQFF	TGCAGCACTAGCGGAGTACAGGGTCATCCCTATGAGCAGTTCTTC
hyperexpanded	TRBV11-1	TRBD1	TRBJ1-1	CASSFLRQGSMNTEAFF	TGTGCCAGCAGCTTCTTGCGACAGGGAAGCATGAACACTGAAGCTTTCTTT
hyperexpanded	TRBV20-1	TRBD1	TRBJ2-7	CSARDTGELSYEQYF	TGCAGTGCTAGAGACACAGGGGAATTGTCCTACGAGCAGTACTTC
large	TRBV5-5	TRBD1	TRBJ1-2	CASSLGTVYGYTF	TGTGCCAGCAGCTTAGGGACAGTCTATGGCTACACCTTC
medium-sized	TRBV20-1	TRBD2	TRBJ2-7	CSVLAGGHSYEQYF	TGCAGTGTATTAGCGGGGGGGCACAGCTACGAGCAGTACTTC
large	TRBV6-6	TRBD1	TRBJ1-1	CASSYTLQGITEAFF	TGTGCCAGCAGCTACACCTTACAGGGGATCACTGAAGCTTTCTTT
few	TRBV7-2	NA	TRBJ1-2	CASSILPGADPGGYTF	TGTGCCAGCAGCATTCTCCCGGGAGCCGATCCGGGTGGCTACACCTTC
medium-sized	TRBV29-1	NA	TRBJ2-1	CSVEDLPLVRASNEQFF	TGCAGCGTTGAGGACCTACCCCTCGTCAGGGCCTCCAATGAGCAGTTCTTC
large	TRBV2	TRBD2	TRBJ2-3	CASNLGLAGPTDTQYF	TGTGCCAGCAACCTGGGACTAGCGGGCCCAACCGATACGCAGTATTTT
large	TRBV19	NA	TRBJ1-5	CASSIGVSTNQPQHF	TGTGCCAGTAGTATCGGAGTCAGTACCAATCAGCCCCAGCATTTT
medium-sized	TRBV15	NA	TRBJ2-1	CATSIAGTVEQFF	TGTGCCACCAGCATAGCAGGGACGGTTGAGCAGTTCTTC
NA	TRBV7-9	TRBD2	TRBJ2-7	CASSRTSGESKLSYEQYF	TGTGCCAGCAGTAGGACTAGCGGGGAGTCGAAGCTATCCTACGAGCAGTACTTC
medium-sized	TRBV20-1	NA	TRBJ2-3	CSASQDPGGGLSTDTQYF	TGCAGTGCTTCCCAAGACCCTGGTGGGGGCCTTAGCACAGATACGCAGTATTTT
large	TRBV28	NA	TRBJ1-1	CASRADLLEAFF	TGTGCCAGCAGGGCCGACCTCCTCGAAGCTTTCTTT
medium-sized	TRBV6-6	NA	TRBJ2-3	CASSWGDTQYF	TGTGCCAGCAGTTGGGGAGATACGCAGTATTTT
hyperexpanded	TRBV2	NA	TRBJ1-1	CASSEERAEAFF	TGTGCCAGCAGTGAAGAAAGGGCTGAAGCTTTCTTT
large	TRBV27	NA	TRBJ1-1	CASSLSRTAEAFF	TGTGCCAGCAGTTTATCCCGGACAGCTGAAGCTTTCTTT
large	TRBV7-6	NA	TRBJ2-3	CASSKPTGTITDTQYF	TGTGCCAGCAGTAAACCAACAGGCACAATCACAGATACGCAGTATTTT
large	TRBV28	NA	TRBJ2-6	CASSNSGANVLTF	TGTGCCAGCAGTAACTCTGGGGCCAACGTCCTGACTTTC
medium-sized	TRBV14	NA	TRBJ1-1	CASSRAGALNTEAFF	TGTGCCAGCAGCCGGGCAGGGGCCCTCAACACTGAAGCTTTCTTT
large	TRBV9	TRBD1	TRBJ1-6	CASSGDSPNSPLHF	TGTGCCAGCAGCGGGGACAGTCCCAATTCACCCCTCCACTTT
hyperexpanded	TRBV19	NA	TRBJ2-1	CASSIGWTEQFF	TGTGCCAGTAGTATTGGTTGGACTGAGCAGTTCTTC
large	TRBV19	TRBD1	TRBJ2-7	CASQPTGGIYEQYF	TGTGCCAGTCAACCGACAGGGGGCATCTACGAGCAGTACTTC
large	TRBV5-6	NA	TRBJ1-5	CASSSLNQPQHF	TGTGCCAGCAGCTCCCTTAATCAGCCCCAGCATTTT
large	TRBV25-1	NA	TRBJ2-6	CASSPGANVLTF	TGTGCCAGTTCGCCTGGGGCCAACGTCCTGACTTTC
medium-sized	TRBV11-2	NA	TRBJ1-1	CASSPKTRNTEAFF	TGTGCCAGCAGCCCCAAGACACGGAACACTGAAGCTTTCTTT
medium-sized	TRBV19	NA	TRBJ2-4	CASRDSLGNIQYF	TGTGCCAGTAGGGACAGCCTGGGAAACATTCAGTACTTC
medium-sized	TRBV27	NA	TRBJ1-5	CASSLSGLSQPQHF	TGTGCCAGCAGTTTATCAGGGTTGAGTCAGCCCCAGCATTTT
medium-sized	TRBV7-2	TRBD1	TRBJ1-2	CASGLGTVANYGYTF	TGTGCCAGCGGCTTGGGGACAGTCGCTAACTATGGCTACACCTTC
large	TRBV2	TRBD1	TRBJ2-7	CASSEMTGRYEQYF	TGTGCCAGCAGTGAGATGACAGGGCGCTACGAGCAGTACTTC
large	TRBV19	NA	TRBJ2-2	CASSPGSWAGLFF	TGTGCCAGTAGTCCTGGATCCTGGGCTGGGCTGTTTTTT
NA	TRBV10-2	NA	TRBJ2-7	CASSEGITYEQYF	TGCGCCAGCAGTGAGGGGATTACCTACGAGCAGTACTTC
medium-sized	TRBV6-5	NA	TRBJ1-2	CASSPQGGGPGYTF	TGTGCCAGCAGCCCCCAGGGAGGCGGCCCGGGCTACACCTTC
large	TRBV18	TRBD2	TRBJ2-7	CASSWSGGSSPYEQYF	TGTGCCAGCTCATGGAGCGGGGGTTCGTCCCCCTACGAGCAGTACTTC
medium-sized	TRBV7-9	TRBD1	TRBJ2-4	CASSWDRDKDIQYF	TGTGCCAGCAGCTGGGACAGGGATAAGGACATTCAGTACTTC
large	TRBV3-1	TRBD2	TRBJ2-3	CASSRTRGDSSTDTQYF	TGTGCCAGCAGCCGCACTCGGGGGGACTCTAGCACAGATACGCAGTATTTT
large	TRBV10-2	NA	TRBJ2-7	CASSSNWDNSYEQYF	TGCGCCAGCAGTAGCAACTGGGACAACTCCTACGAGCAGTACTTC
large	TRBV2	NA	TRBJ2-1	CASAVKDRTDEQFF	TGTGCCAGCGCCGTGAAGGACAGAACGGATGAGCAGTTCTTC
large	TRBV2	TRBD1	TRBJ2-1	CASSDQGAVRNEQFF	TGTGCCAGCAGTGATCAGGGGGCGGTTCGGAATGAGCAGTTCTTC